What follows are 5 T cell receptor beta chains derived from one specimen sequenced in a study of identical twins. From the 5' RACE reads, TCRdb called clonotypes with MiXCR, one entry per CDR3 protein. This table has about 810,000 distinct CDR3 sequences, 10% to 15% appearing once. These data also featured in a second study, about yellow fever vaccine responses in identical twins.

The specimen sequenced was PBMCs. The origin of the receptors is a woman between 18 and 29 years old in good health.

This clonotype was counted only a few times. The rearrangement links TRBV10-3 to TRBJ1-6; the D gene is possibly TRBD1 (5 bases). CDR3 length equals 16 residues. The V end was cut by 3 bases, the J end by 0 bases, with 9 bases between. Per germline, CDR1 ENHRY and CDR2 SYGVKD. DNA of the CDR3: TGTGCCATCAGTGAAACAGGAAGCTCCTATAATTCACCCCTCCACTTT. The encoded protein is CAISETGSSYNSPLHF.

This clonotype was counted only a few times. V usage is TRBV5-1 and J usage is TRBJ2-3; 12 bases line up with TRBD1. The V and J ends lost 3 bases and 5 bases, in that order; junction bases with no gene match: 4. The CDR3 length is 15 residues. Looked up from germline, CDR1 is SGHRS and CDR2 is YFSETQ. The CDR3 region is CASSSGQGAEDTQYF. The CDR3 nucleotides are TGCGCCAGCAGCTCGGGACAGGGGGCAGAAGATACGCAGTATTTT.

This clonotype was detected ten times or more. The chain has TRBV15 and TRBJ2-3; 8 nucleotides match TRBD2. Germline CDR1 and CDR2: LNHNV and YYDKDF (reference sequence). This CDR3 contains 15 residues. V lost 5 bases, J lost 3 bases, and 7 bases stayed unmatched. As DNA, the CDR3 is TGTGCCACCAGCTTAACTAGCGGATTAACAGATACGCAGTATTTT. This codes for CATSLTSGLTDTQYF.

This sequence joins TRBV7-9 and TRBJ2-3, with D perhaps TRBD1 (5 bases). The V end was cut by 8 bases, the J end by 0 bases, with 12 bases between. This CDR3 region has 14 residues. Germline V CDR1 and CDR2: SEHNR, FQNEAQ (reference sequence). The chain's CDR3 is CASGQTESTDTQYF. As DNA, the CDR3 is TGTGCCAGCGGGCAGACAGAGAGCACAGATACGCAGTATTTT.

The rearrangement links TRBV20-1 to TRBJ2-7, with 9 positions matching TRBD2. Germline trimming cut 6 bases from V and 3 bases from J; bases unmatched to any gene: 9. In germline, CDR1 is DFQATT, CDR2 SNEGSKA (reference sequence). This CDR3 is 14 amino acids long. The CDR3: CSASRGSGSYEQYF. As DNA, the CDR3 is TGCAGTGCCTCGCGGGGTAGCGGGAGCTACGAGCAGTACTTC.